Shown below are 4 T cell receptor beta chains from a single sample sequenced in a study of monozygotic twins with inflammatory bowel disease. TCRdb reprocessed the 5' RACE reads; each CDR3 protein has one entry and no DNA is given. The sample holds 350,000 to 400,000 distinct CDR3 sequences. The sample consisted of blood. These TCRs come from a human donor with ulcerative colitis or Crohn's disease, or a healthy co-twin of an affected twin (not recorded which).

V usage is TRBV15 and J usage is TRBJ2-7; TCRdb's D call of TRBD1 is untestable without DNA. The CDR3 extends over 14 amino acids. CDR1 is LNHNV, CDR2 YYDKDF, per germline (reference sequence). The CDR3 is CATSFGDLSYEQYF.

The chain recombines TRBV12-3 or TRBV12-4 with TRBJ2-5; TCRdb's D gene call, TRBD2, goes unchecked for lack of DNA. CDR3 length: 13 residues. The CDR3 loop reads CASSVREEETQYF.

The chain recombines TRBV19 with TRBJ2-5. The length of the CDR3 is 15 residues. CDR1 and CDR2 from the germline V gene are LNHDA and SQIVND (reference sequence). CDR3 amino acids: CASSTTRMLQETQYF.

V and J are TRBV19 and TRBJ2-4; TCRdb picks TRBD1, but there is no DNA to check that call. This CDR3 is built from 15 residues. In germline, CDR1 is LNHDA, CDR2 SQIVND (reference sequence). CDR3 sequence: CASSIGQGGTTIQYF.